This passage covers 15 T cell receptor beta chains from one sample sequenced in a study of blood T cell repertoires in COVID-19. Some clones are missing from TCRdb's copy, which holds only in-frame ones; the method was immunoSEQ multiplex PCR. The table includes 150,000 or so clones, roughly 90% detected once. Source material: peripheral blood. These receptors came from a man aged 25-40 years with COVID-19, enrolled during active disease.

V gene TRBV30 combines with J gene TRBJ2-7, with 7 bases aligning to TRBD2. With 7 bases clipped from V and 6 bases from J, the junction kept 6 bases outside the gene matches. The CDR3 has 11 amino acids. Per the germline V gene, CDR1 is GTSNPN and CDR2 is SVGIG (reference sequence). The CDR3 reads CASRTSTEQYF. The CDR3 DNA reads TGTGCCTCGCGGACTAGTACCGAGCAGTACTTC.

The chain joins TRBV7-7 to TRBJ2-2; D call uncertain. Trimming shortened V by 5 bases and J by 1 base, and 8 bases separated the two germline ends. This CDR3 spans 14 amino acids. Germline CDR1 reads SSHAT; CDR2 reads FNYEAQ (reference sequence). CDR3 nucleotide sequence: TGTGCCAGCAGCCCCTTAGAGAACACCGGGGAGCTGTTTTTT. It codes for CASSPLENTGELFF.

The V and J genes are TRBV5-1 and TRBJ2-5; 7 positions agree with TRBD1. Germline CDR1 SGHRS, CDR2 YFSETQ. V was clipped by 2 bases and J by 2 bases; unmatched bases: 3. There are 14 residues in the CDR3. Here the CDR3 reads CASSLTGVQETQYF. CDR3 in DNA: TGCGCCAGCAGCTTAACAGGGGTTCAAGAGACCCAGTACTTC.

The chain links TRBV24-1 to TRBJ2-1; 13 nucleotides agree with TRBD2. This CDR3 has 18 residues. Per the germline V gene, CDR1 is KGHDR and CDR2 is SFDVKD. Trimming cost V 3 bases and J 2 bases; bases outside gene matches: 6. The CDR3, as DNA: TGTGCCACCAGTGATCCTGGGACTAGCGGGATCACCTACAATGAGCAGTTCTTC. Residues: CATSDPGTSGITYNEQFF.

V and J are TRBV24-1 and TRBJ2-7; TRBD1 matches 9 bases. Looked up from germline, CDR1 is KGHDR and CDR2 is SFDVKD. This CDR3 is 16 amino acids long. V shed 4 bases, J shed 2 bases, and the junction held 8 bases outside the gene matches. The CDR3 sequence: CATSDPGTGLTYEQYF. CDR3 bases: TGTGCCACCAGTGACCCCGGGACAGGGCTAACCTACGAGCAGTACTTC.

The chain joins TRBV7-2 to TRBJ2-1, with TRBD1 matching over 9 bases. With V trimmed by 5 bases and J by 7 bases, 9 bases remained unmatched. This CDR3 contains 15 residues. The germline CDR1 and CDR2 sequences are SGHTA and FQGNSA. The CDR3: CASSPSGTGKNEQFF. Here the CDR3 DNA reads TGTGCCAGCAGCCCCTCCGGGACAGGGAAAAATGAGCAGTTCTTC.

V and J are TRBV2 and TRBJ1-2; D ambiguous. Germline lookup yields CDR1 SNHLY and CDR2 FYNNEI. Trimming cost V 4 bases and J 4 bases, with 7 bases left between them. The CDR3 is made up of 12 amino acids. The CDR3 region has the DNA TGTGCCAGCAGTGTACAGATCTATGGCTACACCTTC. This gives the protein CASSVQIYGYTF.

Regarding this clone: A read error may produce the germline difference seen at one junction end. The chain links TRBV5-6 to TRBJ2-7, with 7 positions matching TRBD1. The germline CDR1 and CDR2 sequences are SGHDT and YYEEEE. The CDR3 extends over 13 amino acids. The CDR3 nucleotides are TGTGCCAGCAGTTTGGACAGGTACTACGAGCAGTACTTC. This encodes CASSLDRYYEQYF. Full variable domain (remainder filled in from reference TRBV5-6 and TRBJ2-7): DAGVTQSPTHLIKTRGQQVTLRCSPKSGHDTVSWYQQALGQGPQFIFQYYEEEERQRGNFPDRFSGHQFPNYSSELNVNALLLGDSALYLCASSLDRYYEQYFGPGTRLTVT.

This clone was seen at least ten times. The V and J genes are TRBV21-1 and TRBJ2-7; TRBD1, the table's D call, was not compared with the DNA. TRBV21-1 corresponds to a pseudogene. This CDR3 comprises 14 residues. CDR3 coding DNA: TGTGCCAGCAGTTTCGGGACAGGGCTGCACGAGCAGTACTTC. Translated, it gives CASSFGTGLHEQYF.

This chain joins TRBV6-5 and TRBJ1-4; D is undetermined. The CDR3 runs to 15 residues. V was shortened by 7 bases and J by 3 bases, with 15 bases between the two germline ends. Germline CDR1 and CDR2: MNHEY and SVGAGI. CDR3 sequence reads: CASTLRLGANEKLFF. The CDR3 nucleotides read TGTGCCAGCACCCTCCGCCTCGGGGCTAATGAAAAACTGTTTTTT.

The chain carries TRBV24-1 and TRBJ1-4; no reliable D call. This CDR3 is 12 amino acids long. Trimming removed 3 bases at V and 8 bases at J, with 6 bases between. Germline V gene sequence: CDR1 KGHDR, CDR2 SFDVKD. CDR3: CATSDSKEKLFF. The DNA of the CDR3 is TGTGCCACCAGTGATAGCAAGGAAAAACTGTTTTTT.

V usage is TRBV27 and J usage is TRBJ1-1; D gene ambiguous. CDR1 is MNHEY, CDR2 SMNVEV, per germline (reference sequence). The length of the CDR3 is 12 residues. V was cut by 2 bases and J by 4 bases, with 5 bases left in between. The CDR3: CASSLVGTEAFF. CDR3 nucleotide sequence: TGTGCCAGCAGTTTAGTCGGCACTGAAGCTTTCTTT.

The rearrangement links TRBV19 to TRBJ2-1; TRBD1 agrees at 7 bases. Germline V gene sequence: CDR1 LNHDA, CDR2 SQIVND (reference sequence). The V segment lost 8 bases and the J segment 6 bases; nucleotides outside the gene matches: 13. This CDR3 contains 15 residues. CDR3 DNA sequence: TGTGCCAGTCGCCGTGAAATGGGACAGATCAATGAGCAGTTCTTC. This translates into CASRREMGQINEQFF.

The chain recombines TRBV6-2 or TRBV6-3 with TRBJ2-3; 9 bases map to TRBD1. V trimming: 6 bases; J trimming: 1 base; junction bases outside the gene matches: 8. Germline CDR1 and CDR2: MNHEY and SVGEGT. The CDR3 sequence is 16 residues long. The CDR3 DNA sequence: TGTGCCAGCAGACCTAAACAGGGGGCGGGCACAGATACGCAGTATTTT. Amino acids: CASRPKQGAGTDTQYF.

The chain recombines TRBV5-1 with TRBJ1-4, with D unclear. This CDR3 has 15 amino acids. The germline V gene has CDR1 SGHRS and CDR2 YFSETQ. V was cut by 2 bases and J by 4 bases, with 12 bases left in between. In DNA, the CDR3 is TGCGCCAGCAGCTTACCAGCAGGCGTTAATGAAAAACTGTTTTTT. It is translated as CASSLPAGVNEKLFF.